Listed below are T cell receptor beta chains from one sample, sequenced in a study of shared clonotypes between healthy human individuals. Only in-frame clones appear in the TCRdb table, and some are missing; sequencing was by immunoSEQ multiplex PCR. The table has around 2.1 million clones, approximately 96% seen once. The specimen was naive CD4+ T cells sorted from blood. The receptor source for this set is a man between 18 and 35 years old in good health. Each CDR3 is given with its conserved first and last residue. D genes are given only for firm matches. Where a row states a size, it is once, few, many or the class of an expanded clone; other rows omit it.

NA	TRBV19	NA	TRBJ1-6	CASVDSGNSPLHF	TGTGCCAGTGTGGACAGTGGCAATTCACCCCTCCACTTT
NA	TRBV19	NA	TRBJ1-1	CASRWADTEAFF	TGTGCCAGCAGATGGGCGGACACTGAAGCTTTCTTT
NA	TRBV29-1	NA	TRBJ2-5	CSVVRGLQETQYF	TGCAGCGTTGTCCGGGGACTTCAAGAGACCCAGTACTTC
NA	TRBV25-1	TRBD2	TRBJ2-3	CASSKTGTTTDTQYF	TGTGCCAGCAGTAAGACCGGGACTACCACAGATACGCAGTATTTT
NA	TRBV13	TRBD2	TRBJ2-5	CASSRGTSGSEGETQYF	TGTGCCAGCAGCCGAGGGACTAGCGGGTCCGAGGGGGAGACCCAGTACTTC
NA	TRBV25-1	NA	TRBJ1-6	CASSEAMGAYNSPLHF	TGTGCCAGCAGCGAGGCTATGGGAGCCTATAATTCACCCCTCCACTTT
NA	TRBV7-2	NA	TRBJ2-7	CASSAIMVGTYEQYF	TGTGCCAGCAGCGCCATCATGGTGGGGACCTACGAGCAGTACTTC
NA	TRBV6-5	NA	TRBJ2-1	CASRDRGHDIF	TGTGCCAGCAGGGACCGGGGCCACGACATCTTC
NA	TRBV5-1	NA	TRBJ2-7	CASSLAGSPYEQYF	TGCGCCAGCAGCTTGGCGGGCAGTCCCTACGAGCAGTACTTC
once	TRBV2	NA	TRBJ2-5	CASRAPWAPLETQYF	TGTGCCAGTCGTGCCCCTTGGGCGCCTCTAGAGACCCAGTACTTC
NA	TRBV10-3	TRBD2	TRBJ2-2	CAISESRTSRRTNTGELFF	TGTGCCATCAGTGAGTCAAGGACTAGCCGGCGGACGAACACCGGGGAGCTGTTTTTT
NA	TRBV5-5	NA	TRBJ1-4	CASSLMGGSEKLFF	TGTGCCAGCAGCTTGATGGGAGGGTCGGAAAAACTGTTTTTT
NA	TRBV2	NA	TRBJ1-2	CASSEASRPTGYTF	TGTGCCAGCAGTGAAGCCTCGAGGCCAACTGGCTACACCTTC
NA	TRBV10-3	NA	TRBJ1-5	CAISESRGRSNQPQHF	TGTGCCATCAGTGAGTCACGGGGGAGGAGCAATCAGCCCCAGCATTTT
NA	TRBV10-3	NA	TRBJ2-7	CAISDSGTFSSYEQYF	TGTGCCATCAGTGATTCCGGGACATTTAGCTCCTACGAGCAGTACTTC
NA	TRBV28	TRBD2	TRBJ2-3	CASRSGGPDTQYF	TGTGCCAGCAGGAGCGGGGGTCCAGATACGCAGTATTTT
few	TRBV27	NA	TRBJ1-6	CASSSDRRSYNSPLHF	TGTGCCAGCAGTTCCGACAGGCGTTCCTATAATTCACCCCTCCACTTT
NA	TRBV30	TRBD1	TRBJ1-4	CAWSGRQGAYEKLFF	TGTGCCTGGAGTGGACGACAGGGGGCGTATGAAAAACTGTTTTTT
once	TRBV6-6	TRBD1	TRBJ1-2	CASHAPDRRYGYTF	TGTGCCAGCCACGCCCCGGACAGGCGATATGGCTACACCTTC
NA	TRBV5-1	NA	TRBJ2-5	CASTPGTSQETQYF	TGCGCCAGCACTCCCGGGACTTCGCAAGAGACCCAGTACTTC
NA	TRBV7-9	NA	TRBJ1-3	CASSWGPNSGNTIYF	TGTGCCAGCAGCTGGGGACCGAACTCTGGAAACACCATATATTTT
NA	TRBV29-1	NA	TRBJ1-3	CSVVISGDTIYF	TGCAGCGTTGTAATCTCCGGGGACACCATATATTTT
NA	TRBV7-2	TRBD2	TRBJ2-2	CASSSPRTSGPGELFF	TGTGCCAGCAGCTCCCCCCGGACTAGTGGCCCCGGGGAGCTGTTTTTT
once	TRBV13	TRBD1	TRBJ1-6	CASSPQGAGDNSPLHF	TGTGCCAGCAGCCCACAGGGGGCCGGAGATAATTCACCCCTCCACTTT
NA	TRBV30	NA	TRBJ2-7	CAWSVPGGNDEQYF	TGTGCCTGGAGTGTCCCCGGGGGCAACGACGAGCAGTACTTC
once	TRBV10-3	NA	TRBJ1-2	CAISESGRANYGYTF	NA
NA	TRBV10-1	NA	TRBJ1-1	CASSEGRGSTEAFF	TGCGCCAGCAGTGAGGGCAGGGGCAGTACTGAAGCTTTCTTT
NA	TRBV2	TRBD2	TRBJ2-1	CASSEEAGSYNEQFF	TGTGCCAGCAGTGAAGAAGCGGGGAGCTACAATGAGCAGTTCTTC